This T cell receptor (beta chain) emerged from a study of OX40 agonist ivuxolimab in advanced cancers. About the study: Subjects had a mean age of roughly 57 years, with a range of 23 to 79; around 80% were male.

Study-level results: Antigen targets of the expanded peripheral T cells went undetermined.

Remarks on this clone: Its antigen is unknown.

Enrollment shut out patients with autoimmune disease history or systemic immunosuppression. The CDR3 length is 14 residues. CDR1 is MNHNY, CDR2 SVGAGI, per germline (reference sequence). The J segment lost 3 bases and the V segment lost 5 bases, leaving 2 bases of the junction unmatched. Libraries were prepared by immunoSEQ multiplex PCR; TCRdb keeps only in-frame clonotypes and omits some of them. In the table there are more than 75,000 clones, around 86% of which are singletons. This sequence was found in an adult with an advanced solid tumor such as melanoma, head and neck, liver or kidney cancer. V is TRBV6-6 and J is TRBJ2-7; the match to TRBD2 covers 12 bases. Sample: CD4+ or CD8+ T cells sorted from blood, taken in a trial of the OX40 agonist ivuxolimab. The DNA for the CDR3 is TGTGCCAGCAGTCCGACTAGCGGGGGCTACGAGCAGTACTTC. Protein: CASSPTSGGYEQYF.